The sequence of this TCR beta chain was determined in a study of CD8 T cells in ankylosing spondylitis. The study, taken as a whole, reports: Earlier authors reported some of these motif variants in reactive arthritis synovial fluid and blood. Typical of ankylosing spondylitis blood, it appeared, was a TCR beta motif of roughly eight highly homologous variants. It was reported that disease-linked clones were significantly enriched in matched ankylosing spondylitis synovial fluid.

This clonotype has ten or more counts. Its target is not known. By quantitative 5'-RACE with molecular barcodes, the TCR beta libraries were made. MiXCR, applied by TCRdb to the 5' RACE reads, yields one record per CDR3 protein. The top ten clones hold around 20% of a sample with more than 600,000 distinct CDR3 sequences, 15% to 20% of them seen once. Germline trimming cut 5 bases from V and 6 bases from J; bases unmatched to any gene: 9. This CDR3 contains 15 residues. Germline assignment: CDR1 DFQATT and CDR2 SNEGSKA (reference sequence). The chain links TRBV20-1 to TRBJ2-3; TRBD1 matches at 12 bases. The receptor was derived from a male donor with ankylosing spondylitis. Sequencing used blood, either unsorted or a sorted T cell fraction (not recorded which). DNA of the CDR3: TGCAGTGCTCCCTCCGGGACAGGGGGCTCTGATACGCAGTATTTT. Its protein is CSAPSGTGGSDTQYF.